Given below is one TCR beta chain in context. Its antigen is unidentified. The primer mix had 60 Vbeta and 13 Jbeta primers. Repertoires were generated with immunoSEQ multiplex PCR, while TCRdb's copy carries only in-frame clones and drops some. The table lists tens of thousands of clones, roughly 72% of them singletons. These data originate in a study of cytomegalovirus exposure and HLA in healthy donors. V was shortened by 7 bases and J by 4 bases, with 23 bases between the two germline ends. CDR1 SGDLS and CDR2 YYNGEE come from the germline V gene. The CDR3 runs 16 residues. Study findings and constraints: Published work reported that the classifier diagnosed cytomegalovirus status with high specificity and sensitivity. Researchers reported in a later analysis that a missense DCLRE1C variant was tied to TCR beta V- and J-gene trimming. While the bulk of TCR sequences proved rare, some public TCRs turned up in many donors. It was about 150 TCR beta chains that were listed as cytomegalovirus-associated.

The clonotype originates from a woman aged 45-59 years in good health and CMV-seropositive. This sequence joins TRBV9 and TRBJ2-5; D might be TRBD2 (7 bases). Material: PBMCs. The CDR3 protein is CASGSGGRSAGETQYF. DNA for the CDR3: TGTGCCAGCGGTTCGGGGGGCAGGTCGGCGGGAGAGACCCAGTACTTC.